These T cell receptor beta chains were read from a single sample in a study of control samples from healthy donors and cancer patients. Profiling relied on immunoSEQ multiplex PCR, and the TCRdb table lists in-frame clones only, not all of them. Of about 120,000 clones listed, approximately 87% were seen once; the top ten hold 9% to 14%. The sequenced sample was blood. All receptors come from a man under 40 in good health. Both conserved end residues are part of each CDR3. The D gene is left open where the match is weak. Size values are once, few and many counts, or a class for expanded clones, and some rows have none.

J gene | V gene | clone size | D gene | CDR3 DNA | CDR3 protein
TRBJ2-5 | TRBV6-5 | . | . | TGTGCCAGTTGGACCGGGACGGATCAAGAGACCCAGTACTTC | CASWTGTDQETQYF
TRBJ2-3 | TRBV30 | . | TRBD2 | TGTGCCTTTCTAGCGGGATTAGCAGATACGCAGTATTTT | CAFLAGLADTQYF
TRBJ2-7 | TRBV5-8 | . | TRBD2 | TGTGCCAGCAGCTTGGCCCCTAGCGGGGGGTTCAGCTCCTACGAGCAGTACTTC | CASSLAPSGGFSSYEQYF
TRBJ2-1 | TRBV7-2 | once | . | TGTGCCAGCAGCATCAGCCGTAACAATGAGCAGTTCTTC | CASSISRNNEQFF
TRBJ2-7 | TRBV10-2 | few | . | TGCGCCAGCAGCCACCTGCCCGGCGAGCAGTACTTC | CASSHLPGEQYF
TRBJ2-7 | TRBV11-3 | . | . | TGTGCCAGCAGCCCATTCGCAGGGGAAGGGGCCGAGCAGTACTTC | CASSPFAGEGAEQYF
TRBJ1-5 | TRBV7-8 | . | . | TGTGCCAGCAGCTGGGGCCGGGGAAGCAATCAGCCCCAGCATTTT | CASSWGRGSNQPQHF
TRBJ2-5 | TRBV7-8 | . | TRBD1 | TGTGCCAGCAGCTTCCATTTGACAGGGGGCGATGAGACCCAGTACTTC | CASSFHLTGGDETQYF
TRBJ1-3 | TRBV4-2 | once | . | TGTGCCAGCAGCCAAGGGGGACGTAGAGGAAACACCATATATTTT | CASSQGGRRGNTIYF
TRBJ1-5 | TRBV6-1 | . | . | TGTGCCAGCAGTGAAGCGTTCTGGGGTGATCAGCCCCAGCATTTT | CASSEAFWGDQPQHF
TRBJ1-2 | TRBV3-1/TRBV3-2 | . | . | TGTGCCAGCAGCCAAGACCGGGCAGGTGGAGGCTACACCTTC | CASSQDRAGGGYTF
TRBJ2-1 | TRBV3-1/TRBV3-2 | . | . | TGTGCCAGCAGTTATGACAGGTCTCCGGACGGGCAGTTCTTC | CASSYDRSPDGQFF
TRBJ2-1 | TRBV3-1/TRBV3-2 | . | . | TGTGCCAGCAGCCAGGGTAGCGCCGAATACAATGAGCAGTTCTTC | CASSQGSAEYNEQFF
TRBJ2-3 | TRBV5-1 | . | . | TGCGCCAGCAGCTTGGCCGTAGGAGGGGGAGATACGCAGTATTTT | CASSLAVGGGDTQYF
TRBJ1-6 | TRBV19 | . | TRBD1 | TGTGCCAGTGCCTGGGACAGGGGATCACCCCTCCACTTT | CASAWDRGSPLHF